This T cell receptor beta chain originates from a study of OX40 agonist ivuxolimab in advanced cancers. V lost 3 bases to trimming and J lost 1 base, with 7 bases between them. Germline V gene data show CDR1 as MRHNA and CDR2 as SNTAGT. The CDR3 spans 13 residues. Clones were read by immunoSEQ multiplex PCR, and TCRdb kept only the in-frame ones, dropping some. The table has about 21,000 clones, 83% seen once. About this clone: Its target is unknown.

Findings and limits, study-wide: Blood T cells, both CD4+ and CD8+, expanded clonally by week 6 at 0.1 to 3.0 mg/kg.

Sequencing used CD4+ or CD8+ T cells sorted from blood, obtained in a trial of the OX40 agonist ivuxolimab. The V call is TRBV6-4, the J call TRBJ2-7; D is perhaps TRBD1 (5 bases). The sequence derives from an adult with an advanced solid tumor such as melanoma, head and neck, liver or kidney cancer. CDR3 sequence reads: CASSEKGSYEQYF. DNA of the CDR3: TGTGCCAGCAGTGAAAAGGGGTCCTACGAGCAGTACTTC.